The present entry profiles one T cell receptor (beta chain) with its context. This clonotype appeared many times. There is no known antigen for this receptor. The input lacks base qualities; no much larger clone sits a single base away. This record belongs to a study of CD8 T cells in ankylosing spondylitis (dated by TCRdb to the late 2010s). A note on the overall study: T cell receptor beta repertoires were profiled in healthy donors and ankylosing spondylitis patients so that disease-linked TCR variants could be found. The full study cohort was made up of 25 ankylosing spondylitis patients and 108 healthy donors. Peripheral blood was sampled, and synovial fluid was also collected from ankylosing spondylitis patients. Overall study outcomes, separate from this receptor: Some TCR beta motif variants had previously been reported in synovial fluid and blood of reactive arthritis patients, which suggested common disease-initiation mechanisms. Significant enrichment of the disease-linked clones was reported in matched synovial fluid samples from ankylosing spondylitis patients. A TCR beta motif made up of several highly homologous amino acid variants appeared to be characteristic of blood from ankylosing spondylitis patients. A CD8+ phenotype was shown by the disease-linked clones, which were found at relatively low frequencies in peripheral blood.

Instrument on record: Illumina HiSeq 2500. TCR beta libraries were prepared by quantitative 5'-RACE with molecular barcodes. Under the source paper's analysis protocol: Disease-linked TCR variants were identified with a new computational method built on a probabilistic model of VDJ rearrangement. TCRdb trimmed the raw reads at Q25, called clones with MiXCR and kept productive beta chains. Every entry covers one CDR3 protein and lists the most common genes and DNA from its rows. The V and J calls and clone size are TCRdb's, not the authors'. This sample lists around 150,000 distinct CDR3 sequences; 15% to 20% were detected once. 7.8% of the sample belongs to the ten largest clones. The cysteine opens and the phenylalanine closes a CDR3 of 15 amino acids. The entry retains the CDR3 DNA only, 45 bases that are in frame from base 1. V has 2 bases trimmed and J has 4 bases trimmed; junction bases matching no gene number 1. Via the germline V gene, CDR1 is MNHEY and CDR2 SVGAGI.

The chain is made from TRBV6-5 and TRBJ2-1; 11 central bases correspond to TRBD2. The source of this sequence is a male donor with ankylosing spondylitis or in good health (not recorded which). Sequenced: blood, either unsorted or a sorted T cell fraction (not recorded which). The CDR3 in this case is CASSYVAGGYNEQFF. The DNA sequence is TGTGCCAGCAGTTACGTAGCGGGAGGGTACAATGAGCAGTTCTTC.